This T cell receptor beta chain was recovered during a study of blood T cell repertoires in COVID-19. As for the study in general: Nucleic acid was either cDNA or gDNA, and it came from T cells, B-cell-depleted T cells, or PBMCs.

V was trimmed by 5 bases and J by 3 bases, leaving 10 bases between them. The CDR3 loop spans 13 amino acids. Germline loops: CDR1 SEHNR, CDR2 FQNEAQ (reference sequence). Recruitment covered about two dozen US areas and drew participants whose ages spanned roughly 18 to 90 years. Data came from immunoSEQ multiplex PCR; TCRdb stores just in-frame clones and leaves some out. This table holds about 440,000 clones, around 90% found once. Notes on this clone: This CDR3 is also generated by other DNA sequences in the sample.

This receptor was obtained from a woman aged 18-30 years with acute COVID-19. The rearrangement links TRBV7-9 to TRBJ1-1; the D is unclear. The sequencing input was PBMCs or T cells enriched from blood (not recorded which). CDR3 sequence (DNA): TGTGCCAGCAGCCGCCGGGGAGACACTGAAGCTTTCTTT. Amino acids: CASSRRGDTEAFF. Together with reference TRBV7-9 and TRBJ1-1, the CDR3 gives the full variable domain: DTGVSQNPRHKITKRGQNVTFRCDPISEHNRLYWYRQTLGQGPEFLTYFQNEAQLEKSRLLSDRFSAERPKGSFSTLEIQRTEQGDSAMYLCASSRRGDTEAFFGQGTRLTVV.